This T cell receptor (beta chain) was captured by sequencing in a study of neurological immune-mediated disorders. TCRdb re-called the 5' RACE reads through MiXCR, storing one row per CDR3 protein. The data show about 80,000 distinct CDR3 sequences, with 5% to 6.5% seen just once and over 6.5% held by the top ten. Indicated time point: longitudinal time-point 2. Per the germline V gene, CDR1 is DFQATT and CDR2 is SNEGSKA (reference sequence). Trimming pared 3 bases from V and 0 bases from J, leaving 15 bases between. This CDR3 is built from 16 residues. This clonotype was recorded at least ten times. This sequence originates from a woman in her sixties or seventies with multiple sclerosis. The specimen sequenced was PBMCs. J is TRBJ1-5 and V is TRBV20-1, with a tentative D call TRBD1 (5 bases). The DNA of the CDR3 is TGCAGTGCTAGCTCCTGGGACTCCAATAGCAATCAGCCCCAGCATTTT. It specifies CSASSWDSNSNQPQHF.